This T cell receptor (beta chain) was captured by sequencing in a study of PD-1 blockade in mismatch repair-deficient tumors. Study outcomes and limitations: After pembrolizumab, tumor-resident clones rose rapidly, then generally contracted before radiologic responses.

Of note for this clone: The antigen remains undetermined.

Germline V gene data show CDR1 as SGHAT and CDR2 as FQNNGV. This CDR3 is 14 amino acids long. The germline V and J ends were trimmed by 0 bases and 3 bases, with 6 bases remaining between them. Method: immunoSEQ multiplex PCR; TCRdb's copy keeps in-frame clones and lacks some. There are about 120,000 clones in the sample; about 74% occur only once, and roughly 4.5% lies in the top ten. TCR sequencing covered a few patients who responded to pembrolizumab. This sequence was found in an adult with mismatch repair-deficient cancer. The starting material was peripheral blood, obtained about 60 weeks after starting pembrolizumab. The chain recombines TRBV11-2 with TRBJ2-1, with D hard to call. CDR3 region: CASSLEPGYNEQFF. CDR3 sequence (DNA): TGTGCCAGCAGCTTAGAACCGGGCTACAATGAGCAGTTCTTC.